This is a list of T cell receptor beta chains from one sample in a study of cytomegalovirus exposure and HLA in healthy donors. The assay was immunoSEQ multiplex PCR, and TCRdb's table has in-frame clones only and misses some. In total, the table holds about 130,000 clones. Sample: PBMCs. The receptor set was obtained from a woman in her thirties or forties in good health and CMV-seropositive. Both conserved end residues are part of each CDR3. The order of the fields is D gene, V gene, J gene, CDR3 protein, CDR3 DNA. A D gene is named only where the DNA matches it firmly.

>TRBD1|TRBV30|TRBJ1-2
CAWTSAGTGGSNYGYTF
TGTGCCTGGACCTCGGCCGGGACAGGGGGCTCAAACTATGGCTACACCTTC
>TRBD2|TRBV18|TRBJ2-7
CASSPLGGTAYEQYF
TGTGCCAGCTCACCCTTGGGAGGGACTGCCTACGAGCAGTACTTC
>TRBD2|TRBV4-3|TRBJ2-1
CASSQRTSFEQFF
TGCGCCAGCAGCCAGAGGACTAGTTTTGAGCAGTTCTTC
>NA|TRBV28|TRBJ2-5
CASSHSPPETQYF
TGTGCCAGCAGTCACTCCCCCCCTGAGACCCAGTACTTC
>TRBD1|TRBV19|TRBJ1-1
CASSITRGTGEAFF
TGTGCCAGTAGTATCACCAGGGGGACAGGTGAAGCTTTCTTT
>TRBD2|TRBV4-2|TRBJ2-7
CASSQARGSAHYEQYF
TGTGCCAGCAGCCAGGCGCGGGGGAGCGCCCACTACGAGCAGTACTTC
>NA|TRBV10-3|TRBJ2-5
CAISRDRETQYF
TGTGCCATCTCGAGGGATAGAGAGACCCAGTACTTC
>TRBD2|TRBV7-3|TRBJ2-7
CASSLTSTSGGPYEQYF
TGTGCCAGCAGCTTAACGTCGACTAGCGGGGGCCCCTACGAGCAGTACTTC
>TRBD1|TRBV7-9|TRBJ1-2
CASLGPLNRQDRGYGYTF
TGTGCCAGCCTCGGTCCCCTTAATCGACAGGACAGGGGATATGGCTACACCTTC
>NA|TRBV7-9|TRBJ1-2
CASSLGAGNYGYTF
TGTGCCAGCAGCTTAGGGGCGGGGAACTATGGCTACACCTTC
>TRBD2|TRBV2|TRBJ2-2
CASRGLAGEVGELFF
TGTGCCAGCAGAGGACTAGCGGGAGAGGTCGGGGAGCTGTTTTTT
>NA|TRBV29-1|TRBJ2-1
CSADSLSYDEQFF
TGCAGCGCCGACAGTCTCTCCTACGATGAGCAGTTCTTC
>TRBD2|TRBV6-5|TRBJ2-3
CASTYRTSGTDTQYF
TGTGCCAGCACCTACAGGACTAGCGGCACAGATACGCAGTATTTT
>NA|TRBV5-1|TRBJ2-5
CASGSWWILVETQYF
TGCGCCTCAGGGTCCTGGTGGATTCTCGTGGAGACCCAGTACTTC
>NA|TRBV6-4|TRBJ2-3
CASSDSASATDTQYF
TGTGCCAGCAGTGACTCTGCTAGCGCCACAGATACGCAGTATTTT